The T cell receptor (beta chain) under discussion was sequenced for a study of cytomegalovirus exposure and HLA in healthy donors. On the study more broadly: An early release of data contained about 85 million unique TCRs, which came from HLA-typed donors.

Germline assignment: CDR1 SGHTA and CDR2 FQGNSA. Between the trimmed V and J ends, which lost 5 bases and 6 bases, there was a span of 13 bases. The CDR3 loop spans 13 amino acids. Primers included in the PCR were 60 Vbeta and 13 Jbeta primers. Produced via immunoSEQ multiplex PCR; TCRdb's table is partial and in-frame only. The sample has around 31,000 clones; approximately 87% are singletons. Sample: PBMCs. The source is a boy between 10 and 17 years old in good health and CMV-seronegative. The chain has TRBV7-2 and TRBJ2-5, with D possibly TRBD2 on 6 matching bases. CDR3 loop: CASSTGDGQTQYF. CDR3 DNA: TGTGCCAGCAGCACGGGAGATGGGCAGACCCAGTACTTC. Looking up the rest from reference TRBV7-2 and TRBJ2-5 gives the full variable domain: GAGVSQSPSNKVTEKGKDVELRCDPISGHTALYWYRQSLGQGLEFLIYFQGNSAPDKSGLPSDRFSAERTGGSVSTLTIQRTQQEDSAVYLCASSTGDGQTQYFGPGTRLLVL.